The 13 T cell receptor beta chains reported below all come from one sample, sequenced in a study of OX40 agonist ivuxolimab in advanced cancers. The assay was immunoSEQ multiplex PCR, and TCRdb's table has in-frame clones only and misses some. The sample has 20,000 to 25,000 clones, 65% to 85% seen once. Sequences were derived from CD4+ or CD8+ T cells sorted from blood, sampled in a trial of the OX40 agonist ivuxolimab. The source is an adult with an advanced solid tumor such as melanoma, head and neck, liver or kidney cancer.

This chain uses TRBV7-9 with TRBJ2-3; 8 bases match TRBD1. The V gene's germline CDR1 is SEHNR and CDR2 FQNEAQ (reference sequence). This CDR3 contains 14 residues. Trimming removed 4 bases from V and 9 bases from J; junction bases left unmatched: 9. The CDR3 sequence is CASSSHGDRGTQYF. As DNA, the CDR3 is TGTGCCAGCAGCTCCCATGGAGACAGGGGCACGCAGTATTTT. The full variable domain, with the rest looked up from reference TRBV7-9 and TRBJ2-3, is DTGVSQNPRHKITKRGQNVTFRCDPISEHNRLYWYRQTLGQGPEFLTYFQNEAQLEKSRLLSDRFSAERPKGSFSTLEIQRTEQGDSAMYLCASSSHGDRGTQYFGPGTRLTVL.

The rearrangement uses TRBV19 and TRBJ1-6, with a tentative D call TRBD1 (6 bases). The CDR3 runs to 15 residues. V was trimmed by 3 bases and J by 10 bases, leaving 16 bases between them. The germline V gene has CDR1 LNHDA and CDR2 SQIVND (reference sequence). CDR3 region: CASSINQGTTSPLHF. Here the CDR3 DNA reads TGTGCCAGTAGTATTAATCAGGGGACGACGTCACCCCTCCACTTT.

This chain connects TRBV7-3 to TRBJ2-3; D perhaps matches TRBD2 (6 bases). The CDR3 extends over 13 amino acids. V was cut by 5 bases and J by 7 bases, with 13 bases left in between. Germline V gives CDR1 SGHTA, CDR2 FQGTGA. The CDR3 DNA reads TGTGCCAGCAGCCGCGGGGAGAAGTATACGCAGTATTTT. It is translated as CASSRGEKYTQYF.

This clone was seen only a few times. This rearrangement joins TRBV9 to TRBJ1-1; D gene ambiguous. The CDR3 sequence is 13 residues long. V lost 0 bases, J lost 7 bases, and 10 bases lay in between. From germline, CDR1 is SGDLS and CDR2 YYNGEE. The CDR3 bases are TGTGCCAGCAGCGTAGGAATCGAAAGTGAAGCTTTCTTT. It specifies CASSVGIESEAFF.

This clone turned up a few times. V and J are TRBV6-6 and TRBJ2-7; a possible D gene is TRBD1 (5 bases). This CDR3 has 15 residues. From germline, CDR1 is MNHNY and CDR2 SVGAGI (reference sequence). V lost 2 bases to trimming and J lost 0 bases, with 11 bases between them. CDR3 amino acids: CASSYIADSSYEQYF. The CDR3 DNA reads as TGTGCCAGCAGTTACATAGCCGACAGCTCCTACGAGCAGTACTTC.

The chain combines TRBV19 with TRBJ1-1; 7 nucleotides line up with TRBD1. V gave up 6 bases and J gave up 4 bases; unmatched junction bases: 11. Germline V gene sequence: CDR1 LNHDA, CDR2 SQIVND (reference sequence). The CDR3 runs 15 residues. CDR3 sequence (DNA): TGTGCCAGTAGAGACAGGGACGCATACGGCACTGAAGCTTTCTTT. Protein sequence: CASRDRDAYGTEAFF.

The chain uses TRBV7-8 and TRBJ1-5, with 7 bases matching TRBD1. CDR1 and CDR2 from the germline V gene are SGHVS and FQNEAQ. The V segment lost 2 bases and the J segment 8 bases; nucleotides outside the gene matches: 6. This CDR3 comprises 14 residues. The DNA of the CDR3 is TGTGCCAGCAGCTTATTAGGGGGCGGTGAGCCCCAGCATTTT. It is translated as CASSLLGGGEPQHF.

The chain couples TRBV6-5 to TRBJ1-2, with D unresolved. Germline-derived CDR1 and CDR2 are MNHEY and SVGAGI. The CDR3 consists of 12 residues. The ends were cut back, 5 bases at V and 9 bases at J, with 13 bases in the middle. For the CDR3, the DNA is TGTGCCAGCAGTCTGGAAGGGAGAAGCTACACCTTC. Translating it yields CASSLEGRSYTF.

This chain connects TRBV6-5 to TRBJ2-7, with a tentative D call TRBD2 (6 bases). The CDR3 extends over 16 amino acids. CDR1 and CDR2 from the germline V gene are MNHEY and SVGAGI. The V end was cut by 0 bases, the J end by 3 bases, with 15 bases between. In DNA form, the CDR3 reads TGTGCCAGCAGTTACTCGAATCGGGGGTCCCACTACGAGCAGTACTTC. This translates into CASSYSNRGSHYEQYF.

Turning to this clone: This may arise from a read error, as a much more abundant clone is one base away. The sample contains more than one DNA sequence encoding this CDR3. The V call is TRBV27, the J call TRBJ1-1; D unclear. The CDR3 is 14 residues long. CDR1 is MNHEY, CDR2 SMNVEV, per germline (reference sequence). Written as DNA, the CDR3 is TGTGCCAGCACCGAGGGCTTGGGGTACACTGAAGCCTTCTTT. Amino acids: CASTEGLGYTEAFF.

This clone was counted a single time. CDR3 sequence (DNA): TGTGCCAGCAGTGAAGGAAGGGGAACCTACGAGCAGTACTTC. It yields the protein CASSEGRGTYEQYF. The chain recombines TRBV6-1 with TRBJ2-7, with D perhaps matching TRBD1 (5 bases). Trimming removed 1 base from V and 2 bases from J, with 9 bases in between. The CDR3 has 14 residues. Looked up from germline, CDR1 is MNHNS and CDR2 is SASEGT.

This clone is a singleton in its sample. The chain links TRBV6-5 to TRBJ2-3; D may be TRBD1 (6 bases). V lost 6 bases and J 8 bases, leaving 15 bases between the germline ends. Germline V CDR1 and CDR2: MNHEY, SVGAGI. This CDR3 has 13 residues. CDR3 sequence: CASREGVTVTQYF. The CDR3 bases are TGTGCCAGCAGAGAGGGGGTCACTGTTACGCAGTATTTT.

CDR3 sequence (DNA): TGTGCCAGCGCTCCCGGGACAGGGTATGAAGCTTTCTTT. It specifies CASAPGTGYEAFF. The chain joins TRBV27 to TRBJ1-1; 9 nucleotides align to TRBD1. V shed 8 bases, J shed 7 bases, and the junction held 8 bases outside the gene matches. The germline V gene has CDR1 MNHEY and CDR2 SMNVEV (reference sequence). The CDR3 runs 13 residues.